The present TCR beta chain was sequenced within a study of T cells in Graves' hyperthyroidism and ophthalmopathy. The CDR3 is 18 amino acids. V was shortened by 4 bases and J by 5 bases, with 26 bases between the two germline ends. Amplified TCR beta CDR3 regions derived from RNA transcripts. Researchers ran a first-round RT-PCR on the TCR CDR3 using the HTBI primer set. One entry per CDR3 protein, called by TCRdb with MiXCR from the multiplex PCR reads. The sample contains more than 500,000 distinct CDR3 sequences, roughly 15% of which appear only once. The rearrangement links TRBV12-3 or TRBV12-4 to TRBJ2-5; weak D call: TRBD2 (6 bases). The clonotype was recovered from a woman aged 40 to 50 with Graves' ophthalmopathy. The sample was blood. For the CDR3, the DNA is TGTGCCAGCAGTTACTCGGCCCCAGGACTACATCGTGGGGAGACCCAGTACTTC. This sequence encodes CASSYSAPGLHRGETQYF.